A single sample is the source of the 24 T cell receptor beta chains below, sequenced in a study of cytomegalovirus exposure and HLA in healthy donors. It was with 60 Vbeta and 13 Jbeta primers that the PCR ran. The protocol was immunoSEQ multiplex PCR, while the TCRdb copy is restricted to in-frame clones and leaves out a portion. Of roughly 180,000 clones in the sample, over 80% were seen once. Sequencing was done on a sample of PBMCs. The receptor source for this set is a boy aged 2 to 9 in good health and CMV-seronegative.

This chain joins TRBV20-1 and TRBJ2-5; maybe TRBD1 (6 bases). V lost 3 bases and J lost 5, with 7 bases in between. Germline V CDR1 and CDR2: DFQATT, SNEGSKA (reference sequence). This CDR3 region has 11 residues. CDR3 amino acids: CSASQGETQYF. CDR3 DNA: TGCAGTGCTAGCCAGGGGGAGACCCAGTACTTC.

The chain employs TRBV7-2 and TRBJ1-2; 7 bases align to TRBD1. Germline lookup yields CDR1 SGHTA and CDR2 FQGNSA. CDR3 length equals 13 residues. With 2 bases clipped from V and 7 bases from J, the junction kept 4 bases outside the gene matches. Here the CDR3 reads CASSLKTGAGYTF. DNA for the CDR3: TGTGCCAGCAGCTTAAAAACAGGGGCTGGCTACACCTTC.

The chain has TRBV11-2 and TRBJ2-7; D is possibly TRBD2 (5 bases). CDR3 length: 14 amino acids. Trimming shortened V by 2 bases and J by 3 bases, and 11 bases separated the two germline ends. The germline gives CDR1 SGHAT, CDR2 FQNNGV. This CDR3 reads CASSLISGYYEQYF. DNA of the CDR3: TGTGCCAGCAGCTTAATCAGCGGTTACTACGAGCAGTACTTC.

This chain connects TRBV25-1 to TRBJ1-5; a weak D match, TRBD1 (6 bases). Germline assignment: CDR1 MGHDK and CDR2 SYGVNS. Trimming took off 2 bases at V and 2 bases at J, with 10 bases between the two ends. This CDR3 region has 15 residues. The CDR3 DNA reads as TGTGCCAGCAGTGAAGGTGCAGGGGGCAATCAGCCCCAGCATTTT. Translating it yields CASSEGAGGNQPQHF.

The chain has TRBV11-2 and TRBJ2-7, with 10 nucleotides matching TRBD2. The CDR3 loop spans 16 amino acids. V lost 3 bases and J lost 5; bases outside the gene matches: 10. CDR1 SGHAT and CDR2 FQNNGV come from the germline V gene. The CDR3 sequence: CASSFPASGSINEQYF. The CDR3 region has the DNA TGTGCCAGCAGCTTCCCGGCTAGCGGGAGTATTAACGAGCAGTACTTC.

V usage is TRBV7-9 and J usage is TRBJ2-5, with D maybe TRBD1 (6 bases). The CDR3 sequence is 16 residues long. Germline V CDR1 and CDR2: SEHNR, FQNEAQ (reference sequence). Trimming took off 1 base at V and 2 bases at J, with 14 bases between the two ends. CDR3: CASSLGRGGFQETQYF. The CDR3 nucleotides are TGTGCCAGCAGCTTAGGCAGGGGCGGCTTTCAAGAGACCCAGTACTTC.

J is TRBJ1-1 and V is TRBV11-2; 12 nucleotides line up with TRBD1. Germline values: CDR1 SGHAT, CDR2 FQNNGV. The CDR3 loop spans 16 amino acids. Germline trimming cut 3 bases from V and 4 bases from J; bases unmatched to any gene: 6. Here the CDR3 reads CASSLGQGASGTEAFF. CDR3 nucleotides: TGTGCCAGCAGCTTGGGACAGGGGGCCTCTGGCACTGAAGCTTTCTTT.

The table lists this clone with a few counts. The J gene is TRBJ1-4, the V gene TRBV20-1; no clear D gene. Germline assignment: CDR1 DFQATT and CDR2 SNEGSKA (reference sequence). This CDR3 has 11 residues. The V end lost 5 bases, the J end lost 8 bases, and 9 bases lay between the germline ends. In nucleotides, the CDR3 is TGCAGTGCTTTGGCCGGGGAAAAACTGTTTTTT. Protein: CSALAGEKLFF.

The chain combines TRBV9 with TRBJ2-3, with TRBD2 matching 10 bases. The V gene end was trimmed by 4 bases and the J gene end by 1 base; junction bases not matched to a gene: 12. The CDR3 length is 18 residues. Germline values: CDR1 SGDLS, CDR2 YYNGEE. The CDR3 DNA is TGTGCCAGCAGCCGCCAGCGGGAGGGCCCCCATCGCACAGATACGCAGTATTTT. Translation: CASSRQREGPHRTDTQYF. Based on the CDR3 plus reference TRBV9 and TRBJ2-3, the full variable domain is DSGVTQTPKHLITATGQRVTLRCSPRSGDLSVYWYQQSLDQGLQFLIQYYNGEERAKGNILERFSAQQFPDLHSELNLSSLELGDSALYFCASSRQREGPHRTDTQYFGPGTRLTVL.

CDR3 residues: CASSVGGDYYNEQFF. CDR3 nucleotide sequence: TGTGCCAGCAGCGTAGGTGGGGACTACTACAATGAGCAGTTCTTC. The chain combines TRBV9 with TRBJ2-1; 7 nucleotides line up with TRBD2. The germline gives CDR1 SGDLS, CDR2 YYNGEE. V shed 0 bases and J 3 bases; nucleotides not matched to a gene: 3. The length of the CDR3 is 15 residues.

This clone was recorded a few times. The V gene is TRBV6-1, the J gene TRBJ2-2, with D tentatively TRBD1 (6 bases). The CDR3 sequence is 12 residues long. CDR1 is MNHNS and CDR2 is SASEGT in the germline V gene. Trimming pared 9 bases from V and 4 bases from J, leaving 9 bases between. CDR3 coding DNA: TGTGCCAGTGGACAGCGCACCGGGGAGCTGTTTTTT. Translating gives CASGQRTGELFF.

This clone has more than one count but fewer than ten. The chain couples TRBV4-3 to TRBJ2-3; no clear D gene. With 1 base removed from V and 6 bases from J, the gap between germline ends came to 11 bases. CDR1 is LGHNA and CDR2 is YSLEER in the germline V gene. The CDR3 totals 14 residues. The DNA for the CDR3 is TGCGCCAGCAGCCAAGCTACGATCGGTGATACGCAGTATTTT. Translation: CASSQATIGDTQYF.

The chain is built from TRBV11-2 and TRBJ2-2; weak D call: TRBD2 (5 bases). Between the trimmed V and J ends, which lost 1 base and 1 base, there was a span of 10 bases. The germline CDR1 and CDR2 sequences are SGHAT and FQNNGV. The CDR3 is 16 residues long. CDR3 loop: CASSLAGVLNTGELFF. The CDR3 nucleotides are TGTGCCAGCAGCTTAGCCGGGGTCCTGAACACCGGGGAGCTGTTTTTT.

This chain uses TRBV6-6 with TRBJ1-5; 9 nucleotides align to TRBD1. The CDR3 has 15 amino acids. The trim removed 5 bases at V and 4 bases at J, leaving 6 bases unmatched. Germline V gene data show CDR1 as MNHNY and CDR2 as SVGAGI (reference sequence). This chain's CDR3 is CASSGTGTDNQPQHF. The CDR3 DNA follows: TGTGCCAGCAGTGGGACAGGGACCGATAATCAGCCCCAGCATTTT.

The rearrangement uses TRBV7-6 and TRBJ2-5; weak D call: TRBD1 (6 bases). The germline V gene has CDR1 SGHVS and CDR2 FNYEAQ. Trimming shortened V by 2 bases and J by 2 bases, and 6 bases separated the two germline ends. CDR3 length: 13 residues. CDR3 in amino acids: CASSLQGQETQYF. CDR3 DNA sequence: TGTGCCAGCAGCTTACAGGGGCAAGAGACCCAGTACTTC.

V and J are TRBV4-1 and TRBJ1-2; D remains ambiguous. The CDR3 spans 15 residues. V was clipped by 0 bases and J by 0 bases, with 8 bases between them. The germline V gene has CDR1 MGHRA and CDR2 YSYEKL. The CDR3 here is CASSQEQVTNYGYTF. The CDR3 region has the DNA TGCGCCAGCAGCCAAGAGCAGGTTACTAACTATGGCTACACCTTC.

V usage is TRBV2 and J usage is TRBJ1-1; D unresolved. With 2 bases removed from V and 5 bases from J, the gap between germline ends came to 12 bases. This CDR3 is built from 14 residues. CDR1 is SNHLY, CDR2 FYNNEI, per germline. DNA of the CDR3: TGTGCCAGCAGTGAATCTGGTCCCGGGACTGAAGCTTTCTTT. It encodes CASSESGPGTEAFF.

There are a few counts of this clone. The same CDR3 arises from other DNA sequences in this sample as well. This chain uses TRBV19 with TRBJ1-1; D possibly corresponds to TRBD1 (5 bases). V lost 1 base and J 3 bases, leaving 6 bases between the germline ends. Germline V gene lookup returns CDR1 LNHDA and CDR2 SQIVND (reference sequence). The CDR3 extends over 13 amino acids. DNA of the CDR3: TGTGCCAGTAGTATAGCCAGGGACACTGAAGCTTTCTTT. It codes for CASSIARDTEAFF. The full variable domain, completed using reference TRBV19 and TRBJ1-1, is DGGITQSPKYLFRKEGQNVTLSCEQNLNHDAMYWYRQDPGQGLRLIYYSQIVNDFQKGDIAEGYSVSREKKESFPLTVTSAQKNPTAFYLCASSIARDTEAFFGQGTRLTVV.

The genes are TRBV9 and TRBJ1-2, with D tentatively TRBD1 (6 bases). The CDR3 runs to 14 residues. V was cut by 3 bases and J by 7 bases, with 16 bases left in between. From germline, CDR1 is SGDLS and CDR2 YYNGEE. This chain's CDR3 is CASSGGSGVGGYTF. The CDR3 bases are TGTGCCAGCAGCGGGGGCTCAGGGGTGGGTGGCTACACCTTC. The complete variable domain, with remaining parts taken from reference TRBV9 and TRBJ1-2, reads DSGVTQTPKHLITATGQRVTLRCSPRSGDLSVYWYQQSLDQGLQFLIQYYNGEERAKGNILERFSAQQFPDLHSELNLSSLELGDSALYFCASSGGSGVGGYTFGSGTRLTVV.

This clone was observed a handful of times. The rearrangement links TRBV13 to TRBJ2-5; 9 bases line up with TRBD1. CDR1 is PRHDT, CDR2 FYEKMQ, per germline (reference sequence). The CDR3 runs 14 residues. Trimming at V came to 5 bases and at J to 3 bases, leaving 4 bases not matched to a gene. The CDR3 bases are TGTGCCAGCAGCACAGGGACAGGGAAAGAGACCCAGTACTTC. This encodes CASSTGTGKETQYF.

The chain employs TRBV6-5 and TRBJ1-6; D possibly corresponds to TRBD1 (5 bases). Trimming removed 5 bases at V and 10 bases at J, with 9 bases between. From germline, CDR1 is MNHEY and CDR2 SVGAGI. This CDR3 comprises 12 residues. CDR3 coding DNA: TGTGCCAGCAGTGGGGGGGAATCACCCCTCCACTTT. Translation: CASSGGESPLHF.

This clone has more than one count but fewer than ten. V is TRBV21-1 and J is TRBJ2-7; the table assigns TRBD2, which was not confirmed against the DNA. TRBV21-1 is termed a pseudogene. CDR3 length: 15 amino acids. The CDR3 region has the DNA TGTGCCAGCAGGAAAGGGAGTCCCAGCTCCTACGAGCAGTACGTC. Translated: CASRKGSPSSYEQYV.

The J gene is TRBJ2-2, the V gene TRBV27, with D maybe TRBD1 (6 bases). Germline values: CDR1 MNHEY, CDR2 SMNVEV (reference sequence). This CDR3 has 17 amino acids. V shed 5 bases and J shed 1 base, with 17 bases lying between them. CDR3 in amino acids: CASSLYATGLNTGELFF. The CDR3, as DNA: TGTGCCAGCAGTCTTTATGCGACAGGACTGAACACCGGGGAGCTGTTTTTT.

This chain uses TRBV29-1 with TRBJ1-4; 9 nucleotides match TRBD1. J gave up 4 bases and V 7 bases, and 19 bases lay outside the gene matches. The germline V gene has CDR1 SQVTM and CDR2 ANQGSEA. The CDR3 loop spans 18 amino acids. Written as DNA, the CDR3 is TGCAGCGCCGTTTTAAAGAAGACAGGGGGTCATGGTAATGAAAAACTGTTTTTT. Protein product: CSAVLKKTGGHGNEKLFF. Full variable domain (missing parts from reference TRBV29-1 and TRBJ1-4): SAVISQKPSRDICQRGTSLTIQCQVDSQVTMMFWYRQQPGQSLTLIATANQGSEATYESGFVIDKFPISRPNLTFSTLTVSNMSPEDSSIYLCSAVLKKTGGHGNEKLFFGSGTQLSVL.